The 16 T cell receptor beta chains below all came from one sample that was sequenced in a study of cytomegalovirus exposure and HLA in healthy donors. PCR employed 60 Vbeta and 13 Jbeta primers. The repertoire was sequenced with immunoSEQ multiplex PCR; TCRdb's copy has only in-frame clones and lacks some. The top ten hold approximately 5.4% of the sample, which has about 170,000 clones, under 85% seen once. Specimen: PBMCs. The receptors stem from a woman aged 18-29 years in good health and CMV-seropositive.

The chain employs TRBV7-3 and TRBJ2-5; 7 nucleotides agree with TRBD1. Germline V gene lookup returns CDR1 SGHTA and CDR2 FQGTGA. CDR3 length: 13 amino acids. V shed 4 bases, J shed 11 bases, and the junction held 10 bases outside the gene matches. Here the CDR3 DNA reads TGTGCCAGCAGCTCAGCCCCGGACAGGAAGCAGTACTTC. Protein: CASSSAPDRKQYF.

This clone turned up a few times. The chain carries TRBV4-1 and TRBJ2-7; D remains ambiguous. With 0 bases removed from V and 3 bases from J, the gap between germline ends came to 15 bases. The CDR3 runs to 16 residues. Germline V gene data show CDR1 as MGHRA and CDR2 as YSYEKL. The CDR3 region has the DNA TGCGCCAGCAGCCAAGATGCGGCAGCACCTTTCTACGAGCAGTACTTC. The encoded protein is CASSQDAAAPFYEQYF.

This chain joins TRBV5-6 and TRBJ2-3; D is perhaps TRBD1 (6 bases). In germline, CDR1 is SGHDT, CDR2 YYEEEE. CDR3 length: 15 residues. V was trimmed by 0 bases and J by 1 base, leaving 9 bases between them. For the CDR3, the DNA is TGTGCCAGCAGCTTGGTGGACAGCCGCACAGATACGCAGTATTTT. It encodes CASSLVDSRTDTQYF.

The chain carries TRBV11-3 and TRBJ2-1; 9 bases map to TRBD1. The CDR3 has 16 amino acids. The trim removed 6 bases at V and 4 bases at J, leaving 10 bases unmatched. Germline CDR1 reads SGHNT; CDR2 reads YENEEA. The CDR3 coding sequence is TGTGCCAGCAGTTATACTACAGGGGGCTCGTACAATGAGCAGTTCTTC. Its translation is CASSYTTGGSYNEQFF.

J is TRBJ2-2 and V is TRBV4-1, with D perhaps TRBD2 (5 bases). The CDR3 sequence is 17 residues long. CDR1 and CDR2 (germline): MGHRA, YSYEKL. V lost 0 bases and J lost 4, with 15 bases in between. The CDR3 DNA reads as TGCGCCAGCAGCCAAGATAGGGCTAGCAGAAGCACCGGGGAGCTGTTTTTT. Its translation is CASSQDRASRSTGELFF.

In DNA form, the CDR3 reads TGTGCCAGTAGCCCGACAGGGGGCGGCGACTACACCTTC. It translates to CASSPTGGGDYTF. V usage is TRBV19 and J usage is TRBJ1-2; 10 nucleotides agree with TRBD1. The CDR3 loop spans 13 amino acids. Germline V gene data show CDR1 as LNHDA and CDR2 as SQIVND (reference sequence). After removal of 6 bases from V and 10 bases from J, the junction contained 8 bases not matched to a gene. Full variable domain (outside the CDR3, taken from reference TRBV19 and TRBJ1-2): DGGITQSPKYLFRKEGQNVTLSCEQNLNHDAMYWYRQDPGQGLRLIYYSQIVNDFQKGDIAEGYSVSREKKESFPLTVTSAQKNPTAFYLCASSPTGGGDYTFGSGTRLTVV.

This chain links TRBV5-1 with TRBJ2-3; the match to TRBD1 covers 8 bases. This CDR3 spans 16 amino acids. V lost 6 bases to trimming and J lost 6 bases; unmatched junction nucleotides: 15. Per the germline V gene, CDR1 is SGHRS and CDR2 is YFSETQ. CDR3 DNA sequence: TGCGCCAGCAAGGACCTGGTAGGACAGGGAGCCGATACGCAGTATTTT. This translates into CASKDLVGQGADTQYF.

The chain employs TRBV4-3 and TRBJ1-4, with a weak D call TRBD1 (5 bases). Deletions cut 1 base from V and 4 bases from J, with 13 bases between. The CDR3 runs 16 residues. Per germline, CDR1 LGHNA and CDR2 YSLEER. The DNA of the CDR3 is TGCGCCAGCAGCCAAGCCCGGGGGGGTCTTAATGAAAAACTGTTTTTT. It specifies CASSQARGGLNEKLFF.

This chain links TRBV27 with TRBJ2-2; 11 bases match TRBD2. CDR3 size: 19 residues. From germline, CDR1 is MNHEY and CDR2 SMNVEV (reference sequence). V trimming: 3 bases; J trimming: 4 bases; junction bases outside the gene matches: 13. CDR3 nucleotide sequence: TGTGCCAGCAGTTTTAAAAGACCTAGCGGGGGGACCTTCACCGGGGAGCTGTTTTTT. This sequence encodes CASSFKRPSGGTFTGELFF.

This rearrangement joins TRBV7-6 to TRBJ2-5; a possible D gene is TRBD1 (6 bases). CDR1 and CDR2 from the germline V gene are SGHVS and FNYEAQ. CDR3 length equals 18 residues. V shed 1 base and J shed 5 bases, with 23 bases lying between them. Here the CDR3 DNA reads TGTGCCAGCAGCTTAGTTTGGGGTGGGGACAAGAGTCGCGAGACCCAGTACTTC. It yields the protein CASSLVWGGDKSRETQYF.

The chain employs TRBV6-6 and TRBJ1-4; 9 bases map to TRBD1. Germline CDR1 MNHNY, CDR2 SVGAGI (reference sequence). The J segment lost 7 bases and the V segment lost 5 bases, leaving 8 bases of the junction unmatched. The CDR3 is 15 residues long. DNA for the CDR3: TGTGCCAGCAGTCGACAGGGGGTCTTGGGTGAAAAACTGTTTTTT. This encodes CASSRQGVLGEKLFF.

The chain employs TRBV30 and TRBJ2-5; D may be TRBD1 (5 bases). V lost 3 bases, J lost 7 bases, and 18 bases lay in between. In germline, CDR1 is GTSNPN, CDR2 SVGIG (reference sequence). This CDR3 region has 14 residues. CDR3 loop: CAWRTGYAQGTQYF. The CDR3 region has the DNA TGTGCCTGGAGGACGGGTTACGCCCAGGGGACCCAGTACTTC.

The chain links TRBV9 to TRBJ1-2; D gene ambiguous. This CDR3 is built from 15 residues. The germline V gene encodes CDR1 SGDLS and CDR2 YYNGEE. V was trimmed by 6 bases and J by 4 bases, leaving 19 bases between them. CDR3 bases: TGTGCCAGCACGAGGGTCCAAACCAGAGGCTATGGCTACACCTTC. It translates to CASTRVQTRGYGYTF.

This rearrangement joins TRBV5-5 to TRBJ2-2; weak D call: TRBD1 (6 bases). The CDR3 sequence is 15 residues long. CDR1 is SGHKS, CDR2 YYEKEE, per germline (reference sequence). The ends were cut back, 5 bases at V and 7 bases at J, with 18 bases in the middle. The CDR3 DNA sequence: TGTGCCAGCAGTTTTCCCAGCAGGGGACGCGGGGAGCTGTTTTTT. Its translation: CASSFPSRGRGELFF.

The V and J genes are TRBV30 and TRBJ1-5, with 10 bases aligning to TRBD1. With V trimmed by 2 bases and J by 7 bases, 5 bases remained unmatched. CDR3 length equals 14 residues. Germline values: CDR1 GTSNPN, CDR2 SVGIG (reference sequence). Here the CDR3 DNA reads TGTGCCTGGAGTTTGACAGGGGGCGGGCAGCCCCAGCATTTT. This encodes CAWSLTGGGQPQHF.

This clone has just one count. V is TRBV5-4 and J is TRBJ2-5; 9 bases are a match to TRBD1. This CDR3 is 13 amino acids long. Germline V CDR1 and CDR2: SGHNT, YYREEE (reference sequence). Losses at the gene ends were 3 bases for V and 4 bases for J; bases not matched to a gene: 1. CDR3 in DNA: TGTGCCAGCAGCTCGACAGGGGGAGAGACCCAGTACTTC. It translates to CASSSTGGETQYF.